This TCR beta chain was obtained from a study of early stage breast cancer tumors. Across the whole study: About 80% of the 16 invasive tumors were ER+, PR+ and HER2-. Samples were sequenced at about 10-fold average coverage. Study results and caveats: Compared with adjacent normal breast, tumors showed approximately 2.5-fold denser, more clonal T cells.

The germline CDR1 and CDR2 sequences are LGHNA and YNFKEQ. V dropped 0 bases and J dropped 7 bases, with 13 bases sitting between them. This CDR3 has 15 residues. This clone turned up a few times. As yet, its antigen is unknown. Each sample had two DNA replicates, around 0.53 ug blood or roughly 1.4 ug tissue. The data were produced by immunoSEQ multiplex PCR, yet TCRdb's version contains in-frame clones alone and is incomplete. This sample has approximately 75,000 clones, with 65% to 85% found just once. Sequenced input: blood. This clonotype originated in a person aged 35 to 50 with breast cancer. The rearrangement links TRBV4-2 to TRBJ1-5, with no clear D. The CDR3 bases are TGTGCCAGCAGCCAAGAAGCCGGCCGAGGGCAGCCCCAGCATTTT. It codes for CASSQEAGRGQPQHF.